This TCR beta chain was captured in a study of blood T cell repertoires in COVID-19 (TCRdb year 2020). Context from the whole study: Samples covering the acute and convalescent phases of COVID-19 were provided by collaborators in the United States, Italy and Spain. The material from the prospective study consisted of cDNA or gDNA derived from T cells, B-cell-depleted T cells, or PBMCs. The dataset comprised deeply sampled blood TCRbeta repertoires from subjects exposed to, actively infected with, or recovered from COVID-19. The repertoires were released in a freely available public database meant as a resource for research on the immune response to SARS-CoV-2. Samples were obtained from the ongoing ImmuneRACE study (first 160 participants) and from about 1,300 subjects provided by 6 global collaborators. A de-identified subject ID, COVID-19 status, age in years and sex were almost always included in the sample metadata. HLA class I and class II types, where available, came from metadata supplied by the sample provider rather than from assay-based typing. Study-wide findings and limitations: Clinical and demographic metadata were provided uncurated, with the amount varying by source and participant.

In the prospective study, participants were roughly 18 to 89 years old, resided in about two dozen geographic areas of the United States, and were enrolled through a virtual design. In the prospective study, cohorts were assigned on the basis of participant-reported clinical history obtained from a screening survey and a study questionnaire. Each participant in the prospective study had whole blood, serum and a nasopharyngeal or oropharyngeal swab collected by mobile phlebotomists. Participants in the prospective study had the option to provide additional blood draws and questionnaires over an approximately 2-month period. Before DNA extraction, blood samples from the prospective study were shipped at room temperature or frozen. The germline V end is reduced by 3 bases and the J end by 4 bases; junction bases left unmatched: 4. From a lookup of the germline V gene (reference sequence), CDR1 and CDR2 are LGHDT and YNNKEL. The CDR3 covers 15 residues, taking in both the cysteine and the phenylalanine. Only CDR3 DNA is held: 45 bases, read in frame from base 1.

TCRbeta CDR3 regions were amplified from genomic DNA using the immunoSEQ Assay, a bias-controlled multiplex PCR. From the authors' description of their analysis: Nucleated cell counts per sample were estimated from amplification of reference gene primers within the assay. To quantify the absolute abundance of each unique TCRbeta CDR3 rearrangement, sequence reads were collapsed and filtered. For each sample, productive Simpson clonality was calculated as the square root of Simpson's diversity index across productive rearrangements. TCRdb re-hosts the immuneACCESS table, in-frame sequences only. Its copies lack some clones; in the studies checked, an unresolved V gene accounts for under half of them, and the cause for the rest is not known. D and trimming were read from the DNA, whereas the V and J calls and clone size are those reported in that table. In this sample the table shows approximately 450,000 clones, around 90% of which occur a single time. Of the sample, about 2.1% is held by the ten largest clones.

In the case of this clone: The antigen this receptor binds is unknown. Base qualities are missing; no much larger clone stands one base away.

This TCR derives from a woman in her late teens or twenties with acute COVID-19. The sample consisted of PBMCs or T cells enriched from blood (not recorded which). The chain was built from TRBV3-1 (or the pseudogene TRBV3-2) and TRBJ2-7, with 12 bases aligning to TRBD2. The nucleotide sequence is given as TGTGCCAGCAGCCAGACTAGCGGGAGATCTTACGAGCAGTACTTC. This codes for CASSQTSGRSYEQYF.